Sequencing of this T cell receptor beta chain was carried out in a study of T cell changes during pregnancy in multiple sclerosis. Data came from immunoSEQ multiplex PCR; TCRdb stores just in-frame clones and leaves some out. The repertoire holds 70,000 to 95,000 clones, roughly 93% seen once, with 3.5% to 4.5% in the top ten. Trimming shortened V by 5 bases and J by 4 bases, and 14 bases separated the two germline ends. CDR1 and CDR2 from the germline V gene are SGHTA and FQGNSA. The CDR3 consists of 14 residues. This clone was picked up a small number of times. Sequenced here: peripheral blood, sampled in the first trimester of pregnancy. This chain uses TRBV7-2 with TRBJ1-1; no firm D call. This TCR was sampled from a female donor with multiple sclerosis, enrolled in a pregnancy study. CDR3 sequence reads: CASSPVREGTEAFF. The CDR3 nucleotides read TGTGCCAGCAGCCCTGTTAGGGAGGGCACTGAAGCTTTCTTT.